The 8 T cell receptor beta chains below come from one sample, sequenced in a study of OX40 agonist ivuxolimab in advanced cancers. Only in-frame clones appear in the TCRdb table, and some are missing; sequencing was by immunoSEQ multiplex PCR. There are around 66,000 clones in the sample; around nine tenths occur only once, and 0.3% to 0.35% lies in the top ten. Sequencing was performed on CD4+ or CD8+ T cells sorted from blood, taken in a trial of the OX40 agonist ivuxolimab. These receptors came from an adult with an advanced solid tumor such as melanoma, head and neck, liver or kidney cancer.

The V and J genes are TRBV5-8 and TRBJ1-5, with no clear D. The ends were cut back, 0 bases at V and 0 bases at J, with 7 bases in the middle. The CDR3 is 15 residues long. The V gene's germline CDR1 is SGHTS and CDR2 YDEGEE. For the CDR3, the DNA is TGTGCCAGCAGCTTGGACGGTTATAGCAATCAGCCCCAGCATTTT. Translation: CASSLDGYSNQPQHF. Full variable domain (outside the CDR3, taken from reference TRBV5-8 and TRBJ1-5): EAGVTQSPTHLIKTRGQQATLRCSPISGHTSVYWYQQALGLGLQFLLWYDEGEERNRGNFPPRFSGRQFPNYSSELNVNALELEDSALYLCASSLDGYSNQPQHFGDGTRLSIL.

This clone was detected only once. The chain employs TRBV5-1 and TRBJ1-2, with TRBD1 matching 7 bases. Trimming cost V 4 bases and J 7 bases; bases outside gene matches: 16. The CDR3 consists of 16 residues. The germline CDR1 and CDR2 sequences are SGHRS and YFSETQ. The CDR3 DNA follows: TGCGCCAGCAGCCTCGACTCCTCTACAGGGGCCGCTGGCTACACCTTC. Translated: CASSLDSSTGAAGYTF.

The V call is TRBV29-1, the J call TRBJ2-1; 9 bases fit TRBD2. V shed 5 bases, J shed 8 bases, and the junction held 7 bases outside the gene matches. CDR1 is SQVTM and CDR2 is ANQGSEA in the germline V gene. The CDR3 has 13 amino acids. The CDR3 DNA reads TGCAGCGTTCCGCGGGGGGGCCCTGATGAGCAGTTCTTC. This codes for CSVPRGGPDEQFF.

The chain recombines TRBV4-2 with TRBJ2-3; TRBD1 matches 7 bases. The ends lost 0 bases at V and 1 base at J; junction bases unmatched: 7. The CDR3 contains 17 residues. Germline V gene data show CDR1 as LGHNA and CDR2 as YNFKEQ. The CDR3 region has the DNA TGTGCCAGCAGCCAAGAACTGGGCCAGGGGGGCACAGATACGCAGTATTTT. The encoded protein is CASSQELGQGGTDTQYF.

The table lists this clone with a count of one. The rearrangement joins TRBV18 to TRBJ1-5, with a tentative D call TRBD1 (5 bases). The germline gives CDR1 KGHSH, CDR2 LQKENI. With 2 bases removed from V and 1 base from J, the gap between germline ends came to 12 bases. The CDR3 sequence is 16 residues long. CDR3 region: CASSPAGRESNQPQHF. DNA for the CDR3: TGTGCCAGCTCACCAGCAGGGAGGGAGAGCAATCAGCCCCAGCATTTT.

V is TRBV6-1 and J is TRBJ1-3; D may be TRBD1 (6 bases). In germline, CDR1 is MNHNS, CDR2 SASEGT. The length of the CDR3 is 13 residues. V was shortened by 2 bases and J by 8 bases, with 10 bases between the two germline ends. Here the CDR3 DNA reads TGTGCCAGCAGTGAAAGGGGGGAACACACCATATATTTT. Translation gives CASSERGEHTIYF.

This clone was seen more than once but under ten times. The chain combines TRBV7-8 with TRBJ1-1; D is ambiguous. This CDR3 has 14 amino acids. Between the trimmed V and J ends, which lost 1 base and 10 bases, there was a span of 16 bases. The germline gives CDR1 SGHVS, CDR2 FQNEAQ. The CDR3 nucleotides read TGTGCCAGCAGCTTAGATAACCCGAGCAGAGGAGCTTTCTTT. It specifies CASSLDNPSRGAFF.

V and J are TRBV20-1 and TRBJ2-5; weak D call: TRBD1 (5 bases). The V gene lost 5 bases and the J gene lost 5 bases, with 9 bases spanning the gap. The CDR3 totals 11 residues. The V gene's germline CDR1 is DFQATT and CDR2 SNEGSKA (reference sequence). CDR3: CSAVSGETQYF. In DNA, the CDR3 is TGCAGTGCTGTCTCAGGGGAGACCCAGTACTTC.